This entry lists 14 T cell receptor beta chains sequenced from one sample in a study of blood T cell repertoires in COVID-19. The data were produced by immunoSEQ multiplex PCR, yet TCRdb's version contains in-frame clones alone and is incomplete. The table includes almost 70,000 clones, 60% to 80% detected once. Sequencing was performed on peripheral blood. The source is a man aged 55-75 years with acute or convalescent COVID-19.

This sequence joins TRBV2 and TRBJ1-3; possibly TRBD1 for D (6 bases). The germline V gene has CDR1 SNHLY and CDR2 FYNNEI. This CDR3 region has 13 residues. V lost 2 bases, J lost 9 bases, and 11 bases lay in between. The CDR3 region is CASSESGGVTIYF. CDR3 sequence (DNA): TGTGCCAGCAGTGAAAGCGGGGGCGTCACCATATATTTT.

The genes are TRBV5-5 and TRBJ2-2, with 7 nucleotides matching TRBD1. The junction had 5 bases not matched to a gene; V was cut back by 4 bases and J by 2 bases. The CDR3 spans 15 residues. CDR1 and CDR2 from the germline V gene are SGHKS and YYEKEE (reference sequence). CDR3 sequence: CASSTRDSNTGELFF. The CDR3 DNA reads as TGTGCCAGCAGCACCCGGGACAGTAACACCGGGGAGCTGTTTTTT.

The rearrangement links TRBV18 to TRBJ2-1; D perhaps matches TRBD2 (5 bases). Trimming removed 3 bases from V and 8 bases from J, with 8 bases in between. The germline gives CDR1 KGHSH, CDR2 LQKENI. This CDR3 is built from 12 residues. The CDR3 bases are TGTGCCAGCTCACCGTGGGGAGATGAGCAGTTCTTC. As protein: CASSPWGDEQFF.

The genes are TRBV20-1 and TRBJ2-1, with 10 bases that match TRBD2. V dropped 3 bases and J dropped 0; count of bases not matched to a gene: 14. CDR1 is DFQATT and CDR2 is SNEGSKA in the germline V gene (reference sequence). CDR3 length: 19 residues. The CDR3 DNA reads TGCAGTGCTAGTCCCCGGGGTAGCGGGGGGTTAAGCTCCTACAATGAGCAGTTCTTC. Translation: CSASPRGSGGLSSYNEQFF.

This clone was counted only a few times. J is TRBJ2-7 and V is TRBV6-2 or TRBV6-3; D ambiguous. Trimming cost V 5 bases and J 3 bases, with 11 bases left between them. This CDR3 comprises 13 residues. Germline CDR1 and CDR2: MNHEY and SVGEGT. The CDR3 sequence is CASSASVDYEQYF. The CDR3 coding sequence is TGTGCCAGCAGTGCTTCGGTTGACTACGAGCAGTACTTC.

The chain uses TRBV15 and TRBJ1-2; TRBD1 matches at 7 bases. V lost 3 bases to trimming and J lost 5 bases; unmatched junction nucleotides: 6. The CDR3 has 14 residues. Germline lookup yields CDR1 LNHNV and CDR2 YYDKDF (reference sequence). CDR3 sequence: CATSRGQFLYGYTF. The CDR3 DNA reads TGTGCCACCAGCAGGGGACAGTTCCTTTATGGCTACACCTTC.

The genes are TRBV6-5 and TRBJ1-1, with a possible D match to TRBD1 (5 bases). V gave up 9 bases and J gave up 1 base, with 18 bases separating them. Looked up from germline, CDR1 is MNHEY and CDR2 is SVGAGI. There are 15 residues in the CDR3. This CDR3 is CASRDTGTENTEAFF. CDR3 in DNA: TGTGCCAGTCGTGACACCGGGACTGAGAACACTGAAGCTTTCTTT.

The genes are TRBV6-2 or TRBV6-3 and TRBJ2-7; D might be TRBD2 (6 bases). This CDR3 is built from 12 residues. Trimming left V 0 bases short and J 11 bases short, with 11 bases between. Looked up from germline, CDR1 is MNHEY and CDR2 is SVGEGT. Here the CDR3 reads CASSYSWGEEYF. The CDR3 DNA reads TGTGCCAGCAGTTACTCGTGGGGGGAGGAGTACTTC.

The chain employs TRBV5-1 and TRBJ1-4, with D uncertain. V lost 3 bases and J 8 bases, leaving 11 bases between the germline ends. The CDR3 totals 13 residues. Germline lookup yields CDR1 SGHRS and CDR2 YFSETQ. This CDR3 reads CASSSLAGEKLFF. The DNA for the CDR3 is TGCGCCAGCAGCTCCCTCGCCGGGGAAAAACTGTTTTTT.

This chain links TRBV11-2 with TRBJ1-1, with 7 bases aligning to TRBD1. The V and J ends lost 0 bases and 0 bases, in that order; junction bases with no gene match: 16. In germline, CDR1 is SGHAT, CDR2 FQNNGV. The CDR3 extends over 20 amino acids. CDR3 coding DNA: TGTGCCAGCAGCTTAGAGGGGAAACCGGGACAGTTAGCTGTGAACACTGAAGCTTTCTTT. Translated, it gives CASSLEGKPGQLAVNTEAFF.

The CDR3 DNA reads TGTGCCAGCAGTTACCGGGAGCGTCACGAGCAGTACTTC. It yields the protein CASSYRERHEQYF. The rearrangement joins TRBV6-6 to TRBJ2-7; the D gene is possibly TRBD2 (6 bases). The germline V gene has CDR1 MNHNY and CDR2 SVGAGI (reference sequence). V dropped 2 bases and J dropped 5 bases, with 10 bases sitting between them. The CDR3 has 13 amino acids.

The rearrangement uses TRBV7-2 and TRBJ1-2, with D maybe TRBD1 (6 bases). The V and J ends lost 3 bases and 9 bases respectively, with 14 bases between them. Germline lookup yields CDR1 SGHTA and CDR2 FQGNSA. The CDR3 sequence is 13 residues long. This CDR3 is CASSFGTGTRYTF. CDR3 sequence (DNA): TGTGCCAGCAGCTTCGGCACAGGGACGCGCTACACCTTC.

V is TRBV6-5 and J is TRBJ2-3; the D gene is possibly TRBD2 (6 bases). Trimming took 10 bases from V and 1 from J, leaving 12 bases between them. This CDR3 region has 13 residues. In germline, CDR1 is MNHEY, CDR2 SVGAGI. The CDR3 region is CATSGGGTDTQYF. CDR3 coding DNA: TGTGCCACTAGTGGAGGGGGCACAGATACGCAGTATTTT.

CDR3 DNA sequence: TGTGCCAGCAGTTTCCGGGACAGGCTGGATGAGCAGTTCTTC. Encoded protein: CASSFRDRLDEQFF. This chain links TRBV27 with TRBJ2-1; 8 bases align to TRBD1. V was pared by 3 bases and J by 8 bases, with 6 bases of the junction left unmatched. CDR1 and CDR2 from the germline V gene are MNHEY and SMNVEV (reference sequence). The CDR3 totals 14 residues.